The entry below describes one T cell receptor (beta chain). Its target is not known. The length of the CDR3 is 15 residues. Germline CDR1 and CDR2: SGHTA and FQGNSA. V was clipped by 5 bases and J by 3 bases; unmatched bases: 8. This entry is derived from a study of post-analysis software for immune sequencing data. Study results and limitations: Controls had significantly higher normalized Chao1 diversity than multiple sclerosis patients. Controls showed lower frequencies than patients for five TRBV segments, and TRBV5-6, TRBV5-1 and TRBV20-1 were among these.

The library was made from cDNA and included unique molecular identifiers. TCRdb passed the PCR reads through MiXCR, listing each CDR3 protein once. The sample lists approximately 630,000 distinct CDR3 sequences, 59% occurring once. This TCR was sampled from a girl aged 2-9 years with multiple sclerosis. This chain links TRBV7-2 with TRBJ2-7; 9 bases line up with TRBD2. Sequencing used blood. CDR3 sequence: CASSTSGSFYYEQYF. CDR3 coding DNA: TGTGCCAGCAGCACTAGCGGGTCCTTTTACTACGAGCAGTACTTC.